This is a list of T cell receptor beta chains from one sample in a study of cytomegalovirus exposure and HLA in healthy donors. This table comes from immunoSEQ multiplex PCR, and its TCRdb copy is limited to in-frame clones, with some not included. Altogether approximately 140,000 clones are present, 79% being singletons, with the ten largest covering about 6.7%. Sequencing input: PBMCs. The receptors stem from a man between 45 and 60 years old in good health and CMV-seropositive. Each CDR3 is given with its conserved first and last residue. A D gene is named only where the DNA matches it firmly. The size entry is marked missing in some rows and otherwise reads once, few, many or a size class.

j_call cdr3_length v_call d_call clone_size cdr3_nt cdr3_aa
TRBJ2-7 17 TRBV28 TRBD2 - TGTGCCAGCAGTTTTGTAGCGGGAGGTCCAAGCTCCTACGAGCAGTACTTC CASSFVAGGPSSYEQYF
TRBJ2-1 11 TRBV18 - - TGTGCCAGCTCACCTGAGTACCTTCAGTTCTTC CASSPEYLQFF
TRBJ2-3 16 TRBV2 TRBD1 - TGTGCCAGCAGAGATCCCCGGGACAGGGTCCCAGATACGCAGTATTTT CASRDPRDRVPDTQYF
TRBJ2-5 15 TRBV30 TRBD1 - TGTGCCTGGAGTGAAGGTAGGGGGCGAGAAGAGACCCAGTACTTC CAWSEGRGREETQYF
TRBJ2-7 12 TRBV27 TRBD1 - TGTGCCAGCAGTCTCACAGGGGCCGAGCAGTACTTC CASSLTGAEQYF
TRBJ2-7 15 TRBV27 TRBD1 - TGTGCCAGCAGCTCCGCCGGACAGGGGTATAGGGAGCAGTACTTC CASSSAGQGYREQYF
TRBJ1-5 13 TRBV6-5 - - TGTGCCACCGGGGGGGCGCGCAGTCAGCCCCAGCATTTT CATGGARSQPQHF
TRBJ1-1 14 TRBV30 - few TGTGCCTGGAGTGTTTCAGGGGTGAACACTGAAGCTTTCTTT CAWSVSGVNTEAFF
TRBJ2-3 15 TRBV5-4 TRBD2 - TGTGCCAGCAGCGTGACTAGCGGGATCCTAGATACGCAGTATTTT CASSVTSGILDTQYF
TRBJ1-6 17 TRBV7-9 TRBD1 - TGTGCCAGCAGCCGGGGGGACAGGGGTGCCTATAATTCACCCCTCCACTTT CASSRGDRGAYNSPLHF
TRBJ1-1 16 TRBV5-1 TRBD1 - TGCGCCAGCAGCTTGGCAGGGGGCGACATGAACACTGAAGCTTTCTTT CASSLAGGDMNTEAFF
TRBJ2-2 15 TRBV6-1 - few TGTGCCAGCAGTGAACCAGGACTCCGCCCCGGGGAGCTGTTTTTT CASSEPGLRPGELFF
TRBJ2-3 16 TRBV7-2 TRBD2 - TGTGCCAGCAGCTTAGCGATGACTAGCGTTGCTGATACGCAGTATTTT CASSLAMTSVADTQYF
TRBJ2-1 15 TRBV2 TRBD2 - TGTGCCAGCAGTGGAACTAGCGGGAGAACGAATGAGCAGTTCTTC CASSGTSGRTNEQFF
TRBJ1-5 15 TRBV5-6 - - TGTGCCAGCAGCTGGAGGGCAGGGATTAATCAGCCCCAGCATTTT CASSWRAGINQPQHF
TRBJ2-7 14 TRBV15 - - TGTGCCACCAGCAAGGGGACAAAGCTTTACGAGCAGTACTTC CATSKGTKLYEQYF
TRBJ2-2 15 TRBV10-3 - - TGTGCCATCAGTGCCCGTAGTTTTGTCACCGGGGAGCTGTTTTTT CAISARSFVTGELFF
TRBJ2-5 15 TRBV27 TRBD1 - TGTGCCAGCAGTTTATCGGGGACAGGGAAGGGGACCCAGTACTTC CASSLSGTGKGTQYF
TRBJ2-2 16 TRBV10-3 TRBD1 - TGTGCCATCAGTGATTCGCGGGACAGGGGGACCGGGGAGCTGTTTTTT CAISDSRDRGTGELFF
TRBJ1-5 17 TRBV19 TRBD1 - TGTGCCAGTAGTATGGCGCCTTGGACAGGGGATAATCAGCCCCAGCATTTT CASSMAPWTGDNQPQHF
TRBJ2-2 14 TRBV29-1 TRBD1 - TGCAGCGTGCTTGGACAGGGGGGCACCGGGGAGCTGTTTTTT CSVLGQGGTGELFF
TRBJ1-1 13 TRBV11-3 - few TGTGCCAGCTCCAAGGGGGAGAACACTGAAGCTTTCTTT CASSKGENTEAFF
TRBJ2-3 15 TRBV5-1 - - TGCGCCAGCAGCTTGGAGGCGGAGGACACAGATACGCAGTATTTT CASSLEAEDTDTQYF
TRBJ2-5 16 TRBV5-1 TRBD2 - TGCGCCAGCAGCTTGAATACGGGGGGAAGGGGAGAGACCCAGTACTTC CASSLNTGGRGETQYF
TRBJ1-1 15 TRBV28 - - TGTGCCAGCAGTTTTCCGGGACAAGGGAACACTGAAGCTTTCTTT CASSFPGQGNTEAFF
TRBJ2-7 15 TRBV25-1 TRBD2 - TGTGCCAGCAGTGCGACTAGCGGGAGGTTCGACGAGCAGTACTTC CASSATSGRFDEQYF
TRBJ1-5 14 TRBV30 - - TGTGCCTGGAGTGTTCTCCAGGGTTCGGGGCCCCAGCATTTT CAWSVLQGSGPQHF
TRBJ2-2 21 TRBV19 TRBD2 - TGTGCCAGTAGAGTCCCCCCCTCCAGGGTGGGACTAGCGGGAGCGGACGGGGAGCTGTTTTTT CASRVPPSRVGLAGADGELFF
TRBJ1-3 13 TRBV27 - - TGTGCCAGCAGACAGGGCCATGGAAACACCATATATTTT CASRQGHGNTIYF
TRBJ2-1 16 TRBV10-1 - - TGCGCCAGCAGTGAGTCAGGGGCAGAGAAACGTACTGAGCAGTTCTTC CASSESGAEKRTEQFF
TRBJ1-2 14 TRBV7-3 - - TGTGCCAGCAGCTTACGTCCCGGGTTATATGGCTACACCTTC CASSLRPGLYGYTF
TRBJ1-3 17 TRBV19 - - TGTGCCAGTAGTATAATCCCCAGCGACAGCTCTGGAAACACCATATATTTT CASSIIPSDSSGNTIYF
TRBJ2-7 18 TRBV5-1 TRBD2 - TGCGCCAGCAGCGAGGGACTAGCGGGAGGTCATGGGGGTTACGAGCAGTACTTC CASSEGLAGGHGGYEQYF
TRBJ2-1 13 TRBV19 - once TGTGCCAGTAGTATGGCTAGCTTGAATGAGCAGTTCTTC CASSMASLNEQFF
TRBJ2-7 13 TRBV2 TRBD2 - TGTGCCAGCAAGGCGGGAGGGTCCTACGAGCAGTACTTC CASKAGGSYEQYF
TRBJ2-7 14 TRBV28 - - TGTGCCAGCAGTTTATGGGGCATCTCCTACGAGCAGTACTTC CASSLWGISYEQYF
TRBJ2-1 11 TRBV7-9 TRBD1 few TGTGCCAGCAGCTTTGGACAGGGGTACTTCTTC CASSFGQGYFF
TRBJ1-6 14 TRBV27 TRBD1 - TGTGCCAGCAGTTTGGGGACAGGGGGTTCACCCCTCCACTTT CASSLGTGGSPLHF
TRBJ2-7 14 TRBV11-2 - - TGTGCCAGCAGCTTAATAGGCGGTCCCTACGAGCAGTACTTC CASSLIGGPYEQYF
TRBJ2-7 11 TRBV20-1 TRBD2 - TGCAGTCTGGGGGGGTCCTACGAGCAGTACTTC CSLGGSYEQYF
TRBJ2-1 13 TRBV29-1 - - TGCAGCGTTGAAGGAGGTAACTACAATGAGCAGTTCTTC CSVEGGNYNEQFF
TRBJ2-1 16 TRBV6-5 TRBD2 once TGTGCCAGCAGTTTCGCTAGCGGGAGGGCCAACAATGAGCAGTTCTTC CASSFASGRANNEQFF
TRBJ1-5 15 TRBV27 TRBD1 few TGTGCCAGCAGTCACTGGGACAGTCGCAATCAGCCCCAGCATTTT CASSHWDSRNQPQHF
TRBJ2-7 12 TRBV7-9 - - TGTGCCAGCAGCTTAGTGAGCTACGAGCAGTACTTC CASSLVSYEQYF
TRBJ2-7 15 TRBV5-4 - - TGTGCCAGCAGCTTGGCTACGGGAGTCAGTTACGAGCAGTACTTC CASSLATGVSYEQYF
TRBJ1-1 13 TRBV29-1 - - TGCAGCGCGATGGGCGCCCAGAACACTGAAGCTTTCTTT CSAMGAQNTEAFF
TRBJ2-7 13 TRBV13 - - TGTGCCAGCAGCTTCCAACAGGCCTACGAGCAGTACTTC CASSFQQAYEQYF
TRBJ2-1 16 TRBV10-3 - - TGTGCCATCAGTGAGAGGGGCCTGGTGGCCCCGAATGAGCAGTTCTTC CAISERGLVAPNEQFF
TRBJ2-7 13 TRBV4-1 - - TGCGCCAGCAGCGAACAGGGTTCCTACGAGCAGTACTTC CASSEQGSYEQYF
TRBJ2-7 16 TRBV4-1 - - TGCGCCAGCAGCCAAGATCTCCTCCCCCGCCGGTACGAGCAGTACTTC CASSQDLLPRRYEQYF
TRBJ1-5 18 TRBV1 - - TGCACCAGCAGCTCAAAAGCCGTCACCTCCAATAGCAATCAGCCCCAGCATTTT CTSSSKAVTSNSNQPQHF
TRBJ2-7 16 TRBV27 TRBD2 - TGTGCCAGCAGTTTATCAGGTAGCGGGGGATCCTACGAGCAGTACTTC CASSLSGSGGSYEQYF
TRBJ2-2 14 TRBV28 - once TGTGCCAGCAAGAATCAGGTTTCCACCGGGGAGCTGTTTTTT CASKNQVSTGELFF